This TCR beta chain was documented in a study of Ad26.COV2.S vaccination and SARS-CoV-2 variants. Regarding the study as a whole: Analytic work on TCR breadth and depth might have understated the full extent of total T cell responses.

Described treatment: approximately 18 received Ad26.COV2.S at low or high dose, single or two shots; about 5 received placebo; per-sample allocation not given. Sample collection was performed on day 63 after the first vaccine or placebo injection. Produced via immunoSEQ multiplex PCR; TCRdb's table is partial and in-frame only. The repertoire holds hundreds of thousands of clones, with 80% to 95% as singletons. As regards this clone: Its antigen is not identified.

In germline, CDR1 is MGHDK, CDR2 SYGVNS. V was shortened by 0 bases and J by 3 bases, with 9 bases between the two germline ends. This CDR3 is 15 amino acids long. This specimen was peripheral blood, taken in a trial of Ad26.COV2.S vaccine versus placebo. The chain recombines TRBV25-1 with TRBJ2-1; D gene ambiguous. The sequence derives from a person aged 18-60 years who received the Ad26.COV2.S COVID-19 vaccine or a placebo. The CDR3 nucleotides are TGTGCCAGCAGTGAATATCAGAGTTTCTACAATGAGCAGTTCTTC. It translates to CASSEYQSFYNEQFF.